The present entry profiles one T cell receptor (beta chain) with its context. Its antigen is currently unknown. Drawing of blood for sampling happened at baseline, at cycle 4 day 1, and at cycle 7 day 1. Sequenced by immunoSEQ multiplex PCR; TCRdb stores in-frame clones only, minus some. The sample contains about 67,000 clones, approximately 90% of which appear only once. Germline assignment: CDR1 SGHDT and CDR2 YYEEEE. The CDR3 is 15 residues long. The V segment lost 3 bases and the J segment 5 bases; nucleotides outside the gene matches: 9. This sample is part of a study of OX40 agonist ivuxolimab in advanced cancers. For the study at large: Three patients, one with hepatocellular carcinoma and two with cutaneous melanoma, achieved partial responses.

Regarding the study as a whole: Antigen specificity of clonally expanded peripheral T cells was not established. At 0.1 to 3.0 mg/kg and by week 6, CD4+ and CD8+ T cells in the blood had expanded clonally.

The TCR was taken from an adult with an advanced solid tumor such as melanoma, head and neck, liver or kidney cancer. V and J are TRBV5-6 and TRBJ2-7; 9 bases map to TRBD1. Sequencing was performed on CD4+ or CD8+ T cells sorted from blood, taken in a trial of the OX40 agonist ivuxolimab. The CDR3 DNA sequence: TGTGCCAGCAGCTGGTGGGGGGACAGGGAGGACGAGCAGTACTTC. It yields the protein CASSWWGDREDEQYF. The full variable domain, rest sourced from reference TRBV5-6 and TRBJ2-7, is DAGVTQSPTHLIKTRGQQVTLRCSPKSGHDTVSWYQQALGQGPQFIFQYYEEEERQRGNFPDRFSGHQFPNYSSELNVNALLLGDSALYLCASSWWGDREDEQYFGPGTRLTVT.